The 28 T cell receptor beta chains below all came from one sample that was sequenced in a study of T cell responses to AZD1222 COVID-19 vaccine. The data were produced by immunoSEQ multiplex PCR, yet TCRdb's version contains in-frame clones alone and is incomplete. The sample consists of 150,000 to 200,000 clones, just under 95% of them appearing once. Material: peripheral blood, obtained on day 0 of AZD1222 vaccination. The receptors stem from an adult in good health.

The chain uses TRBV11-2 and TRBJ1-1, with TRBD1 matching over 8 bases. The CDR3 length is 15 residues. V dropped 5 bases and J dropped 5; count of bases not matched to a gene: 10. Germline values: CDR1 SGHAT, CDR2 FQNNGV. The DNA for the CDR3 is TGTGCCAGCAGCCCAGGGGCAGGGGGCGAGACTGAAGCTTTCTTT. This sequence encodes CASSPGAGGETEAFF.

The V and J genes are TRBV27 and TRBJ1-2; no firm D call. The germline CDR1 and CDR2 sequences are MNHEY and SMNVEV (reference sequence). Between the trimmed V and J ends, which lost 6 bases and 6 bases, there was a span of 14 bases. The CDR3 totals 13 residues. CDR3 bases: TGTGCCAGCAGACCGGCGGGAACAGATGGCTACACCTTC. Translating it yields CASRPAGTDGYTF.

The V gene is TRBV7-2, the J gene TRBJ1-5, with TRBD1 matching over 10 bases. The CDR3 has 14 amino acids. The germline CDR1 and CDR2 sequences are SGHTA and FQGNSA. The J segment lost 6 bases and the V segment lost 4 bases, leaving 3 bases of the junction unmatched. The CDR3, as DNA: TGTGCCAGCAGCTACAGGACAGGGGGTCAGCCCCAGCATTTT. Translated: CASSYRTGGQPQHF.

The chain recombines TRBV15 with TRBJ1-1; D is unresolved. Germline V gives CDR1 LNHNV, CDR2 YYDKDF (reference sequence). The V end was cut by 1 base, the J end by 4 bases, with 16 bases between. This CDR3 region has 16 residues. CDR3 sequence: CATSRGGPGRVTEAFF. Here the CDR3 DNA reads TGTGCCACCAGCAGAGGAGGTCCGGGGAGGGTCACTGAAGCTTTCTTT.

The chain employs TRBV6-5 and TRBJ1-6; 8 bases align to TRBD1. The ends lost 8 bases at V and 8 bases at J; junction bases unmatched: 11. The CDR3 extends over 15 amino acids. The V gene's germline CDR1 is MNHEY and CDR2 SVGAGI. The CDR3 is CASQDRGRGDSPLHF. CDR3 nucleotide sequence: TGTGCCAGCCAAGACAGGGGCCGCGGGGATTCACCCCTCCACTTT.

The chain combines TRBV7-6 with TRBJ2-1; 14 nucleotides line up with TRBD2. The CDR3 covers 19 residues. CDR1 and CDR2 from the germline V gene are SGHVS and FNYEAQ. With V trimmed by 0 bases and J by 0 bases, 4 bases remained unmatched. CDR3 protein: CASSLARLAGGSSYNEQFF. Written as DNA, the CDR3 is TGTGCCAGCAGCTTAGCGCGACTAGCGGGGGGGAGCTCCTACAATGAGCAGTTCTTC. Complete variable domain (other parts from reference TRBV7-6 and TRBJ2-1): GAGVSQSPRYKVTKRGQDVALRCDPISGHVSLYWYRQALGQGPEFLTYFNYEAQQDKSGLPNDRFSAERPEGSISTLTIQRTEQRDSAMYRCASSLARLAGGSSYNEQFFGPGTRLTVL.

The rearrangement links TRBV4-1 to TRBJ1-3; possibly TRBD1 for D (6 bases). Germline CDR1 reads MGHRA; CDR2 reads YSYEKL. CDR3 length: 16 residues. Trimming took 0 bases from V and 8 from J, leaving 17 bases between them. This CDR3 reads CASSQETGGAVHTIYF. In DNA form, the CDR3 reads TGCGCCAGCAGCCAAGAAACCGGGGGCGCGGTCCACACCATATATTTT.

V gene TRBV6-5 combines with J gene TRBJ1-4; TRBD1 agrees at 7 bases. In germline, CDR1 is MNHEY, CDR2 SVGAGI. The CDR3 extends over 14 amino acids. V dropped 5 bases and J dropped 4; count of bases not matched to a gene: 4. The CDR3 sequence: CASSRTGFNEKLFF. DNA for the CDR3: TGTGCCAGCAGTAGGACAGGATTTAATGAAAAACTGTTTTTT.

CDR3 bases: TGTGCCAGCAGCAAAGACAGCTACGAGCAGTACTTC. This sequence encodes CASSKDSYEQYF. V is TRBV6-5 and J is TRBJ2-7; a weak D match, TRBD1 (5 bases). Germline V gene sequence: CDR1 MNHEY, CDR2 SVGAGI. V lost 6 bases to trimming and J lost 3 bases, with 9 bases between them. The CDR3 is 12 residues long.

J is TRBJ2-5 and V is TRBV18; no clear D. This CDR3 region has 14 residues. Germline CDR1 is KGHSH and CDR2 is LQKENI. The ends were cut back, 0 bases at V and 1 base at J, with 6 bases in the middle. The CDR3 spells CASSPPNSQETQYF. CDR3 DNA sequence: TGTGCCAGCTCACCACCCAACAGCCAAGAGACCCAGTACTTC.

This clone showed up just once. The J gene is TRBJ2-1, the V gene TRBV24-1; TRBD2 aligns across 7 bases. The germline CDR1 and CDR2 sequences are KGHDR and SFDVKD. The trim removed 3 bases at V and 2 bases at J, leaving 3 bases unmatched. This CDR3 region has 15 residues. CDR3: CATSDGGGTYNEQFF. In nucleotides, the CDR3 is TGTGCCACCAGTGATGGGGGGGGAACCTACAATGAGCAGTTCTTC.

The V gene is TRBV18, the J gene TRBJ2-5; the D gene is possibly TRBD1 (5 bases). CDR1 is KGHSH, CDR2 LQKENI, per germline. The ends were cut back, 3 bases at V and 4 bases at J, with 12 bases in the middle. This CDR3 is 14 amino acids long. The CDR3 nucleotides read TGTGCCAGCTCACCTCAGGGTCCGGGAGAGACCCAGTACTTC. It encodes CASSPQGPGETQYF.

The chain joins TRBV30 to TRBJ1-3; tentatively, D is TRBD1 (6 bases). Germline values: CDR1 GTSNPN, CDR2 SVGIG (reference sequence). This CDR3 region has 16 residues. Trimming cost V 0 bases and J 9 bases, with 21 bases left between them. The CDR3 DNA reads as TGTGCCTGGAGTGTATCGGACAGTCAGCTTCAAGGCACCATATATTTT. It yields the protein CAWSVSDSQLQGTIYF.

This clone was picked up one time. The chain recombines TRBV2 with TRBJ1-4; possible D gene TRBD1, 6 bases. Trimming stripped 9 bases from V and 4 bases from J, with 12 bases between. Germline V gene data show CDR1 as SNHLY and CDR2 as FYNNEI. The CDR3 has 13 residues. This CDR3 is CASLLRGNEKLFF. CDR3 nucleotide sequence: TGTGCCAGTCTACTCAGGGGTAATGAAAAACTGTTTTTT.

The rearrangement uses TRBV18 and TRBJ1-3; 7 bases fit TRBD1. Germline CDR1 and CDR2: KGHSH and LQKENI. J gave up 2 bases and V 8 bases, and 12 bases lay outside the gene matches. The CDR3 totals 16 residues. DNA of the CDR3: TGTGCCAGCCGCCCTTTTACAGGGGATCCTGGAAACACCATATATTTT. This codes for CASRPFTGDPGNTIYF.

The V call is TRBV19, the J call TRBJ1-1; 9 nucleotides match TRBD1. Germline V lookup: CDR1 LNHDA, CDR2 SQIVND (reference sequence). V gave up 4 bases and J gave up 1 base; unmatched junction bases: 7. The CDR3 covers 16 residues. The CDR3 loop is CASSRDRARENTEAFF. DNA for the CDR3: TGTGCCAGTAGTAGGGACAGGGCCAGGGAGAACACTGAAGCTTTCTTT.

V is TRBV6-2 or TRBV6-3 and J is TRBJ1-2, with a weak D call TRBD1 (5 bases). CDR3 length: 12 amino acids. With 5 bases removed from V and 3 bases from J, the gap between germline ends came to 7 bases. In germline, CDR1 is MNHEY, CDR2 SVGEGT. For the CDR3, the DNA is TGTGCCAGCAGTGACAGCTACTATGGCTACACCTTC. Translation: CASSDSYYGYTF.

This chain joins TRBV7-9 and TRBJ1-4; weak D call: TRBD1 (6 bases). Trimming cost V 5 bases and J 7 bases, with 23 bases left between them. Germline V gene data show CDR1 as SEHNR and CDR2 as FQNEAQ (reference sequence). The CDR3 has 17 residues. CDR3 nucleotide sequence: TGTGCCAGCAGCCAAATTACCCCCTTACAGGGCGGTGAAAAACTGTTTTTT. This gives the protein CASSQITPLQGGEKLFF.

A remark on this clone: Sequence at one end of the junction differs from germline and may be a read error. V is TRBV27 and J is TRBJ1-6; D gene uncertain. CDR3 size: 15 residues. CDR1 is MNHEY, CDR2 SMNVEV, per germline (reference sequence). The CDR3 DNA follows: TGTGCCAGCAGTCTATCCGGGCCGATCACTTCACCCCTCCACTTT. Its protein product is CASSLSGPITSPLHF.

The chain links TRBV24-1 to TRBJ2-3, with D unclear. CDR1 KGHDR and CDR2 SFDVKD come from the germline V gene. The V and J ends lost 0 bases and 5 bases respectively, with 5 bases between them. CDR3 length equals 13 residues. DNA of the CDR3: TGTGCCACCAGTGATTTGTTGGGAGATACGCAGTATTTT. Protein product: CATSDLLGDTQYF.

V gene TRBV19 combines with J gene TRBJ1-4; tentative D call: TRBD1 (5 bases). Germline V lookup: CDR1 LNHDA, CDR2 SQIVND (reference sequence). This CDR3 has 15 residues. Trimming stripped 2 bases from V and 7 bases from J, with 14 bases between. Written as DNA, the CDR3 is TGTGCCAGTAGTATAAGGCTGGGGGGGACTGAAAAACTGTTTTTT. Protein: CASSIRLGGTEKLFF.

This chain connects TRBV4-3 to TRBJ1-1, with TRBD1 matching 7 bases. CDR3 size: 16 residues. V trimming: 3 bases; J trimming: 6 bases; junction bases outside the gene matches: 13. CDR1 and CDR2 from the germline V gene are LGHNA and YSLEER. CDR3 amino acids: CASSHGLRGGFAEAFF. The DNA for the CDR3 is TGCGCCAGCAGCCACGGCCTCCGAGGGGGCTTTGCTGAAGCTTTCTTT.

V is TRBV5-1 and J is TRBJ1-2, with 7 positions matching TRBD1. The CDR3 consists of 15 residues. With V trimmed by 4 bases and J by 3 bases, 9 bases remained unmatched. From germline, CDR1 is SGHRS and CDR2 YFSETQ. CDR3 coding DNA: TGCGCCAGCAGCACCCAAGGGGGACAGTACTATGGCTACACCTTC. Translated, it gives CASSTQGGQYYGYTF.

The V and J genes are TRBV27 and TRBJ1-5, with D perhaps matching TRBD1 (5 bases). CDR3 length: 13 amino acids. Trimming left V 5 bases short and J 6 bases short, with 11 bases between. Germline assignment: CDR1 MNHEY and CDR2 SMNVEV (reference sequence). The CDR3 DNA sequence: TGTGCCAGCAGTACGTCAGGGACTCAGCCCCAGCATTTT. This encodes CASSTSGTQPQHF.

The chain joins TRBV9 to TRBJ2-2; 10 positions match TRBD2. The CDR3 has 18 amino acids. CDR1 is SGDLS and CDR2 is YYNGEE in the germline V gene. V lost 0 bases to trimming and J lost 1 base; unmatched junction nucleotides: 6. The CDR3: CASSVVGLAGVNTGELFF. CDR3 coding DNA: TGTGCCAGCAGCGTAGTTGGGCTAGCGGGGGTGAACACCGGGGAGCTGTTTTTT.

J is TRBJ1-2 and V is TRBV5-1; 8 bases map to TRBD1. Germline trimming cut 0 bases from V and 4 bases from J; bases unmatched to any gene: 5. Looked up from germline, CDR1 is SGHRS and CDR2 is YFSETQ. CDR3 length: 15 amino acids. The CDR3 spells CASSLGTGNRYGYTF. Here the CDR3 DNA reads TGCGCCAGCAGCTTGGGGACAGGGAATCGCTATGGCTACACCTTC.

V usage is TRBV19 and J usage is TRBJ2-1, with D perhaps matching TRBD2 (6 bases). The CDR3 has 16 residues. CDR1 is LNHDA and CDR2 is SQIVND in the germline V gene (reference sequence). With 6 bases removed from V and 3 bases from J, the gap between germline ends came to 18 bases. CDR3 sequence reads: CASRGIRGDDYNEQFF. In nucleotides, the CDR3 is TGTGCCAGTAGGGGAATACGCGGGGATGACTACAATGAGCAGTTCTTC.

The V gene is TRBV7-9, the J gene TRBJ2-2; 8 bases align to TRBD1. The CDR3 extends over 15 amino acids. The ends lost 5 bases at V and 5 bases at J; junction bases unmatched: 7. From germline, CDR1 is SEHNR and CDR2 FQNEAQ (reference sequence). The CDR3 region is CASSPTRTGTGELFF. DNA for the CDR3: TGTGCCAGCAGCCCTACCCGGACAGGGACCGGGGAGCTGTTTTTT. Complete variable domain (other parts from reference TRBV7-9 and TRBJ2-2): DTGVSQNPRHKITKRGQNVTFRCDPISEHNRLYWYRQTLGQGPEFLTYFQNEAQLEKSRLLSDRFSAERPKGSFSTLEIQRTEQGDSAMYLCASSPTRTGTGELFFGEGSRLTVL.